Listed below are T cell receptor beta chains from one sample, sequenced in a study of STAT5B mutations in CD4+ large granular lymphocyte leukemia. Method: immunoSEQ multiplex PCR; TCRdb's copy keeps in-frame clones and lacks some. This sample has some 35,000 clones, with more than 75% found just once. The sequencing sample was made of CD4+ T cells from blood buffy coats. These receptors originate from a human donor in good health. Each CDR3 is given with its conserved first and last residue. A D gene is named only where the DNA matches it firmly. Expanded clones are given a class, and other clones once, few, many or no size at all.

CDR3 length: 16
clone size: -
V gene: TRBV18
J gene: TRBJ2-2
D gene: TRBD2
CDR3 protein: CASSTLAGDAPGELFF
CDR3 DNA: TGTGCCAGCTCAACACTAGCGGGAGACGCCCCCGGGGAGCTGTTTTTT

CDR3 length: 15
clone size: -
V gene: TRBV6-4
J gene: TRBJ2-1
D gene: -
CDR3 protein: CASSISPSSYNEQFF
CDR3 DNA: TGTGCCAGCAGCATCTCCCCGAGCTCCTACAATGAGCAGTTCTTC

CDR3 length: 14
clone size: -
V gene: TRBV9
J gene: TRBJ2-5
D gene: -
CDR3 protein: CASSVGGLEGTQYF
CDR3 DNA: TGTGCCAGCAGCGTGGGGGGGCTAGAGGGGACCCAGTACTTC

CDR3 length: 14
clone size: once
V gene: TRBV19
J gene: TRBJ2-5
D gene: -
CDR3 protein: CASAPSRERETQYF
CDR3 DNA: TGTGCCAGTGCCCCCAGTAGGGAGAGGGAGACCCAGTACTTC

CDR3 length: 17
clone size: -
V gene: TRBV7-8
J gene: TRBJ1-5
D gene: -
CDR3 protein: CASSSGGTRQGNQPQHF
CDR3 DNA: TGTGCCAGCAGCTCCGGGGGGACACGACAAGGGAATCAGCCCCAGCATTTT

CDR3 length: 14
clone size: -
V gene: TRBV5-4
J gene: TRBJ2-5
D gene: TRBD1
CDR3 protein: CASSLGQGRETQYF
CDR3 DNA: TGTGCCAGCAGCTTAGGACAGGGAAGAGAGACCCAGTACTTC

CDR3 length: 14
clone size: -
V gene: TRBV7-2
J gene: TRBJ2-1
D gene: -
CDR3 protein: CASSLAQGLGEQFF
CDR3 DNA: TGTGCCAGCAGCTTAGCCCAGGGGTTAGGTGAGCAGTTCTTC

CDR3 length: 15
clone size: -
V gene: TRBV5-5
J gene: TRBJ2-7
D gene: TRBD1
CDR3 protein: CASSLGQGSPYEQYF
CDR3 DNA: TGTGCCAGCAGCTTGGGACAGGGATCCCCCTACGAGCAGTACTTC

CDR3 length: 16
clone size: -
V gene: TRBV19
J gene: TRBJ1-2
D gene: -
CDR3 protein: CASSPQDSGRIYGYTF
CDR3 DNA: TGTGCCAGTAGTCCCCAGGACTCGGGACGGATCTATGGCTACACCTTC

CDR3 length: 16
clone size: -
V gene: TRBV19
J gene: TRBJ1-1
D gene: TRBD1
CDR3 protein: CASSTIPGQGNTEAFF
CDR3 DNA: TGTGCCAGTAGTACGATCCCGGGACAGGGGAACACTGAAGCTTTCTTT

CDR3 length: 14
clone size: -
V gene: TRBV2
J gene: TRBJ2-7
D gene: -
CDR3 protein: CASRPWDTSYEQYF
CDR3 DNA: TGTGCCAGCAGGCCGTGGGACACCTCCTACGAGCAGTACTTC

CDR3 length: 15
clone size: -
V gene: TRBV29-1
J gene: TRBJ2-3
D gene: -
CDR3 protein: CSVGVPSGLTDTQYF
CDR3 DNA: TGCAGCGTTGGGGTCCCCTCAGGGCTCACAGATACGCAGTATTTT

CDR3 length: 10
clone size: -
V gene: TRBV6-5
J gene: TRBJ2-7
D gene: -
CDR3 protein: CAIPASEQYF
CDR3 DNA: TGTGCCATCCCGGCGTCCGAGCAGTACTTC

CDR3 length: 16
clone size: -
V gene: TRBV15
J gene: TRBJ2-2
D gene: TRBD1
CDR3 protein: CATSRTGTGITGELFF
CDR3 DNA: TGTGCCACCAGCAGAACCGGGACAGGGATCACCGGGGAGCTGTTTTTT

CDR3 length: 11
clone size: few
V gene: TRBV29-1
J gene: TRBJ1-1
D gene: -
CDR3 protein: CSAFLGTEAFF
CDR3 DNA: TGCAGCGCTTTCCTTGGGACTGAAGCTTTCTTT

CDR3 length: 13
clone size: -
V gene: TRBV29-1
J gene: TRBJ2-7
D gene: -
CDR3 protein: CSIGKLIGDEQYF
CDR3 DNA: TGCAGCATTGGGAAGTTGATCGGGGACGAGCAGTACTTC

CDR3 length: 15
clone size: -
V gene: TRBV10-3
J gene: TRBJ1-5
D gene: TRBD1
CDR3 protein: CAISESGQDRQPQHF
CDR3 DNA: TGTGCCATCAGTGAGTCGGGACAGGACCGCCAGCCCCAGCATTTT

CDR3 length: 14
clone size: -
V gene: TRBV10-3
J gene: TRBJ2-5
D gene: TRBD2
CDR3 protein: CAISESGGGETQYF
CDR3 DNA: TGTGCCATCAGTGAGTCTGGGGGGGGAGAGACCCAGTACTTC

CDR3 length: 17
clone size: -
V gene: TRBV7-6
J gene: TRBJ1-1
D gene: -
CDR3 protein: CASSLVAPGVKNTEAFF
CDR3 DNA: TGTGCCAGCAGCTTAGTCGCTCCCGGAGTCAAGAACACTGAAGCTTTCTTT

CDR3 length: 13
clone size: -
V gene: TRBV6-1
J gene: TRBJ1-1
D gene: -
CDR3 protein: CASSELAGTQAFF
CDR3 DNA: TGTGCCAGCAGTGAACTGGCGGGAACGCAAGCTTTCTTT

CDR3 length: 13
clone size: -
V gene: TRBV30
J gene: TRBJ2-1
D gene: -
CDR3 protein: CAWSQGAENEQFF
CDR3 DNA: TGTGCCTGGAGTCAGGGAGCGGAGAATGAGCAGTTCTTC

CDR3 length: 16
clone size: once
V gene: TRBV11-2
J gene: TRBJ2-7
D gene: -
CDR3 protein: CASTPGAAARTYEQYF
CDR3 DNA: TGTGCCAGCACCCCGGGAGCGGCTGCCAGAACCTACGAGCAGTACTTC

CDR3 length: 14
clone size: -
V gene: TRBV25-1
J gene: TRBJ2-7
D gene: -
CDR3 protein: CASSEVREGYEQYF
CDR3 DNA: TGTGCCAGCAGTGAAGTCAGGGAAGGCTACGAGCAGTACTTC

CDR3 length: 15
clone size: few
V gene: TRBV7-6
J gene: TRBJ1-5
D gene: -
CDR3 protein: CASSPRGGLDQPQHF
CDR3 DNA: TGTGCCAGCAGCCCTCGAGGGGGGCTTGATCAGCCCCAGCATTTT

CDR3 length: 12
clone size: -
V gene: TRBV2
J gene: TRBJ1-2
D gene: -
CDR3 protein: CASMRGSGGYTF
CDR3 DNA: TGTGCCAGCATGAGGGGGAGCGGTGGCTACACCTTC

CDR3 length: 16
clone size: few
V gene: TRBV27
J gene: TRBJ2-7
D gene: -
CDR3 protein: CASSPRPGIVSYEQYF
CDR3 DNA: TGTGCCAGCAGTCCCCGCCCGGGGATCGTATCCTACGAGCAGTACTTC

CDR3 length: 13
clone size: -
V gene: TRBV7-9
J gene: TRBJ1-2
D gene: -
CDR3 protein: CASSLGANYGYTF
CDR3 DNA: TGTGCCAGCAGCTTAGGGGCTAACTATGGCTACACCTTC

CDR3 length: 16
clone size: -
V gene: TRBV7-8
J gene: TRBJ1-5
D gene: TRBD1
CDR3 protein: CASSLSGTGLNQPQHF
CDR3 DNA: TGTGCCAGCAGCTTATCTGGGACAGGGCTAAATCAGCCCCAGCATTTT

CDR3 length: 14
clone size: -
V gene: TRBV11-2
J gene: TRBJ1-5
D gene: TRBD1
CDR3 protein: CASSLGTGAQPQHF
CDR3 DNA: TGTGCCAGCAGCTTAGGGACAGGCGCTCAGCCCCAGCATTTT

CDR3 length: 16
clone size: -
V gene: TRBV19
J gene: TRBJ1-5
D gene: TRBD1
CDR3 protein: CASRFIGGQGKRPQHF
CDR3 DNA: TGTGCCAGTCGGTTTATAGGCGGACAGGGGAAGAGGCCCCAGCATTTT

CDR3 length: 13
clone size: -
V gene: TRBV29-1
J gene: TRBJ2-2
D gene: -
CDR3 protein: CSAGTGTPGELFF
CDR3 DNA: TGCAGCGCCGGGACGGGAACCCCAGGGGAGCTGTTTTTT

CDR3 length: 20
clone size: -
V gene: TRBV27
J gene: TRBJ2-7
D gene: TRBD2
CDR3 protein: CASSFYPPGLAGGDAYEQYF
CDR3 DNA: TGTGCCAGCAGTTTCTACCCTCCGGGACTAGCGGGGGGGGACGCCTACGAGCAGTACTTC

CDR3 length: 15
clone size: -
V gene: TRBV5-4
J gene: TRBJ2-7
D gene: TRBD2
CDR3 protein: CASSSGGEGPNEQYF
CDR3 DNA: TGTGCCAGCAGCAGCGGCGGGGAGGGCCCCAACGAGCAGTACTTC

CDR3 length: 15
clone size: -
V gene: TRBV21-1
J gene: TRBJ2-4
D gene: -
CDR3 protein: CASIREGHAKNIQYF
CDR3 DNA: TGTGCCAGCATAAGGGAAGGGCATGCCAAAAACATTCAGTACTTC

CDR3 length: 14
clone size: -
V gene: TRBV19
J gene: TRBJ2-2
D gene: -
CDR3 protein: CASRPVLNTGELFF
CDR3 DNA: TGTGCCAGTAGGCCGGTTCTGAACACCGGGGAGCTGTTTTTT

CDR3 length: 16
clone size: -
V gene: TRBV7-8
J gene: TRBJ1-5
D gene: TRBD1
CDR3 protein: CASSLPPGQGHQPQHF
CDR3 DNA: TGTGCCAGCAGCTTACCACCGGGACAGGGGCATCAGCCCCAGCATTTT

CDR3 length: 14
clone size: few
V gene: TRBV27
J gene: TRBJ1-1
D gene: -
CDR3 protein: CATTRGTGNTEAFF
CDR3 DNA: TGTGCCACCACCCGAGGAACAGGGAACACTGAAGCTTTCTTT

CDR3 length: 11
clone size: -
V gene: TRBV6-5
J gene: TRBJ2-7
D gene: -
CDR3 protein: CASRFHYEQYF
CDR3 DNA: TGTGCCAGCAGGTTCCACTACGAGCAGTACTTC

CDR3 length: 16
clone size: few
V gene: TRBV5-1
J gene: TRBJ2-6
D gene: TRBD1
CDR3 protein: CASSSGQGVGANVLTF
CDR3 DNA: TGCGCCAGCAGCTCGGGACAGGGGGTTGGGGCCAACGTCCTGACTTTC

CDR3 length: 13
clone size: few
V gene: TRBV14
J gene: TRBJ1-1
D gene: -
CDR3 protein: CASSLGPDTEAFF
CDR3 DNA: TGTGCCAGCAGCTTAGGCCCAGACACTGAAGCTTTCTTT

CDR3 length: 14
clone size: -
V gene: TRBV5-6
J gene: TRBJ1-2
D gene: TRBD1
CDR3 protein: CASSLRGQGYGYTF
CDR3 DNA: TGTGCCAGCAGCTTGAGGGGACAGGGTTACGGCTACACCTTC

CDR3 length: 17
clone size: once
V gene: TRBV5-6
J gene: TRBJ1-4
D gene: -
CDR3 protein: CASSLAQGWDGSEKLFF
CDR3 DNA: TGTGCCAGCAGCTTGGCCCAGGGATGGGACGGTTCAGAAAAACTGTTTTTT

CDR3 length: 17
clone size: -
V gene: TRBV4-1
J gene: TRBJ1-3
D gene: -
CDR3 protein: CASSQDPGGLYGNTIYF
CDR3 DNA: TGCGCCAGCAGCCAAGATCCCGGGGGCTTGTACGGAAACACCATATATTTT

CDR3 length: 15
clone size: -
V gene: TRBV6-1
J gene: TRBJ2-5
D gene: -
CDR3 protein: CASRTNAGTNDEQYF
CDR3 DNA: TGTGCCAGCAGGACTAACGCTGGGACGAATGATGAGCAGTACTTC

CDR3 length: 11
clone size: few
V gene: TRBV28
J gene: TRBJ1-1
D gene: -
CDR3 protein: CASIRHAEAFF
CDR3 DNA: TGTGCCAGCATTCGGCATGCTGAAGCTTTCTTT

CDR3 length: 13
clone size: -
V gene: TRBV10-2
J gene: TRBJ2-1
D gene: -
CDR3 protein: CASSERAALLEFF
CDR3 DNA: TGCGCCAGCAGTGAGCGGGCAGCACTCCTAGAGTTCTTC

CDR3 length: 13
clone size: -
V gene: TRBV27
J gene: TRBJ2-2
D gene: -
CDR3 protein: CASSLDHTGELFF
CDR3 DNA: TGTGCCAGCAGTTTGGATCACACCGGGGAGCTGTTTTTT

CDR3 length: 15
clone size: -
V gene: TRBV18
J gene: TRBJ2-1
D gene: TRBD2
CDR3 protein: CASSRSSGAYNEQFF
CDR3 DNA: TGTGCCAGCTCACGGTCTAGCGGGGCCTACAATGAGCAGTTCTTC

CDR3 length: 15
clone size: few
V gene: TRBV19
J gene: TRBJ1-5
D gene: -
CDR3 protein: CASSIREKSNQPQHF
CDR3 DNA: TGTGCCAGTAGTATAAGGGAGAAGAGCAATCAGCCCCAGCATTTT

CDR3 length: 13
clone size: few
V gene: TRBV2
J gene: TRBJ2-7
D gene: -
CDR3 protein: CASSVDPPAEQYF
CDR3 DNA: TGTGCCAGCAGTGTGGACCCACCGGCGGAGCAGTACTTC

CDR3 length: 15
clone size: -
V gene: TRBV29-1
J gene: TRBJ2-5
D gene: -
CDR3 protein: CSVEYFKTGRETQYF
CDR3 DNA: TGCAGCGTTGAATACTTCAAAACAGGGAGGGAGACCCAGTACTTC